These T cell receptor beta chains were read from a single sample in a study of cytomegalovirus exposure and HLA in healthy donors. The table came from immunoSEQ multiplex PCR; TCRdb's copy has only in-frame clones and leaves some out. Found here are approximately 110,000 clones, roughly 80% of them singletons; the top ten hold more than 4.5%. The sample consisted of PBMCs. The origin of the receptors is a female donor in good health and CMV-seropositive. Each CDR3 is given with its conserved first and last residue. Fields, in order: clone size, D gene, V gene, CDR3 length, J gene, CDR3 protein, CDR3 DNA. D genes are given only for firm matches. Rows give clone size only sometimes, using once, few, many, or a class for an expanded clone.

-	-	TRBV5-1	16	TRBJ2-2	CASSVGHITNTGELFF	TGCGCCAGCAGTGTCGGACATATAACGAACACCGGGGAGCTGTTTTTT
-	-	TRBV7-6	13	TRBJ1-4	CASSLGGDRKLFF	TGTGCCAGCAGCTTAGGGGGGGATCGAAAACTGTTTTTT
-	-	TRBV9	14	TRBJ2-7	CASSVATGGYEQYF	TGTGCCAGCAGCGTAGCTACAGGTGGATACGAGCAGTACTTC
-	-	TRBV19	15	TRBJ1-2	CASNSLAERNYGYTF	TGTGCCAGTAATTCGCTAGCCGAGAGGAACTATGGCTACACCTTC
-	TRBD1	TRBV28	14	TRBJ1-5	CASRDRGGDQPQHF	TGTGCCAGCAGAGACAGGGGCGGAGATCAGCCCCAGCATTTT
-	-	TRBV30	15	TRBJ2-1	CAWSAGRAAYGEQFF	TGTGCCTGGAGTGCAGGCAGGGCCGCGTACGGGGAGCAGTTCTTC
-	TRBD1	TRBV25-1	14	TRBJ2-2	CASSELDRAEELFF	TGTGCCAGCAGTGAGTTGGACAGGGCGGAGGAGCTGTTTTTT
-	-	TRBV9	16	TRBJ2-2	CASSAPFSVGTGELFF	TGTGCCAGCAGCGCTCCATTTAGCGTCGGCACCGGGGAGCTGTTTTTT
-	TRBD1	TRBV5-4	14	TRBJ1-6	CASSLQGGNSPLHF	TGTGCCAGCAGCTTACAGGGGGGGAATTCACCCCTCCACTTT
-	TRBD1	TRBV14	14	TRBJ2-1	CASSQRTGFDEQFF	TGTGCCAGCAGCCAGCGGACAGGGTTCGATGAGCAGTTCTTC
few	TRBD1	TRBV4-1	15	TRBJ2-5	CASSFRDRVQETQYF	TGCGCCAGCAGCTTTAGAGACAGGGTCCAAGAGACCCAGTACTTC
-	TRBD1	TRBV7-9	15	TRBJ1-1	CASSLGTGENTEAFF	TGTGCCAGCAGCTTAGGGACAGGGGAGAACACTGAAGCTTTCTTT
few	TRBD2	TRBV29-1	14	TRBJ2-4	CSVGLAGVENIQYF	TGCAGCGTTGGGCTAGCGGGAGTCGAGAACATTCAGTACTTC
-	TRBD1	TRBV7-6	15	TRBJ2-7	CASSLAAGTAYEQYF	TGTGCCAGCAGCTTAGCGGCCGGGACAGCATACGAGCAGTACTTC
-	TRBD1	TRBV4-3	15	TRBJ2-7	CASSQVTGAGYEQYF	TGCGCCAGCAGCCAGGTGACAGGGGCCGGCTACGAGCAGTACTTC
-	TRBD1	TRBV5-1	13	TRBJ1-1	CASRDRPGTEAFF	TGCGCCAGTAGGGACAGGCCTGGCACTGAAGCTTTCTTT
-	-	TRBV6-1	14	TRBJ1-2	CASSEMSANYGYTF	TGTGCCAGCAGTGAAATGTCCGCGAACTATGGCTACACCTTC
-	TRBD1	TRBV7-2	15	TRBJ1-6	CASSFRQGGSSPLHF	TGTGCCAGCAGCTTTCGACAGGGAGGTTCTTCACCCCTCCACTTT
few	-	TRBV6-5	14	TRBJ2-3	CASSYQRDTYTQYF	TGTGCCAGCAGTTATCAACGGGACACTTATACGCAGTATTTT
-	-	TRBV6-6	14	TRBJ2-7	CASSYASYRYEQYF	TGTGCCAGCAGTTACGCCAGTTACCGCTACGAGCAGTACTTC
-	TRBD2	TRBV30	16	TRBJ2-5	CAWSGNRAGDQETQYF	TGTGCCTGGAGTGGAAACCGAGCGGGGGATCAAGAGACCCAGTACTTC
-	-	TRBV29-1	12	TRBJ1-1	CSVQQGSTEAFF	TGCAGCGTTCAACAGGGATCCACTGAAGCTTTCTTT
-	TRBD2	TRBV28	17	TRBJ2-1	CASSPWATSGFFNEQFF	TGTGCCAGCAGTCCCTGGGCGACTAGCGGATTCTTTAATGAGCAGTTCTTC
-	-	TRBV6-5	14	TRBJ2-1	CASNDASRYNEQFF	TGTGCCAGCAATGACGCTAGCCGCTACAATGAGCAGTTCTTC
-	TRBD2	TRBV28	16	TRBJ2-3	CASSPRLAGSTDTQYF	TGTGCCAGCAGTCCGCGACTAGCGGGTAGCACAGATACGCAGTATTTT
-	TRBD2	TRBV5-1	15	TRBJ2-7	CASKRTSGSEYEQYF	TGCGCCAGCAAAAGGACTAGCGGGAGCGAGTACGAGCAGTACTTC
-	-	TRBV9	12	TRBJ2-7	CASSDQGYEQYF	TGTGCCAGCAGCGATCAGGGCTACGAGCAGTACTTC
-	TRBD1	TRBV11-1	15	TRBJ1-1	CASSLDGTENAKAFF	TGTGCCAGCAGCTTAGATGGGACAGAGAACGCGAAAGCTTTCTTT